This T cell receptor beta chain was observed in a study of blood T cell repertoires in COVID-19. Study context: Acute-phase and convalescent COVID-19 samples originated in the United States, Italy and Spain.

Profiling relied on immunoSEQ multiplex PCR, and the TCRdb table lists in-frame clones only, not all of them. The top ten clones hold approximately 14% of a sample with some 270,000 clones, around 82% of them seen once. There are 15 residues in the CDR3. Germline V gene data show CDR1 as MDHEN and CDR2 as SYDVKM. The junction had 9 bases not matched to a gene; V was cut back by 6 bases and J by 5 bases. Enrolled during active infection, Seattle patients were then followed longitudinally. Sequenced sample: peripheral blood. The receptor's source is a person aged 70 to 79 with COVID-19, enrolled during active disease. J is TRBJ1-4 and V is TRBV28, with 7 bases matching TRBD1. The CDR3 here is CASRIKGQKNEKLFF. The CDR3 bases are TGTGCCAGCAGGATCAAGGGACAGAAGAATGAAAAACTGTTTTTT.